The clone carrying this T cell receptor (beta chain) turned up a few times. Trimming took 3 bases from V and 1 from J, leaving 14 bases between them. There are 16 residues in the CDR3. CDR1 is SEHNR, CDR2 FQNEAQ, per germline (reference sequence). The sample comes from a study of T-cell memory formation after mild COVID-19. TCRdb re-called the 5' RACE reads with MiXCR, one entry per CDR3 protein. The data show 400,000 to 500,000 distinct CDR3 sequences, with approximately 18% seen just once and roughly 21% held by the top ten. Material for sequencing was PBMCs or a T cell subset sorted from them (not recorded which). The chain recombines TRBV7-9 with TRBJ2-3; tentative D call: TRBD2 (5 bases). The sequence was obtained from a man aged 18 to 29 who had mild COVID-19 (a few samples of this study predate the infection). Cell type and time point are not known. The CDR3 is CASSFPSGLRTDTQYF. The CDR3 region has the DNA TGTGCCAGCAGCTTTCCAAGCGGCCTCCGCACAGATACGCAGTATTTT.